The source of this T cell receptor (beta chain) is a study of identical twins' blood T cells. Study-level results: Out-of-frame TCRbeta clonotypes reportedly had markedly more similar V usage in twins than unrelated donors. Each donor's most abundant TCRbeta clonotypes shared more CDR3 sequences with her twin than unrelated donors.

Germline loops: CDR1 SGHDN, CDR2 FVKESK. The germline V and J ends were trimmed by 4 bases and 3 bases, with 12 bases remaining between them. This CDR3 region has 14 residues. About this clonotype: As yet, its antigen is unknown.

TCRdb passed the 5' RACE reads through MiXCR, listing each CDR3 protein once. The sample has roughly 380,000 distinct CDR3 sequences; about 28% are singletons. The sequence was obtained from a woman between 18 and 55 years old in good health. The sequencing sample was made of PBMCs. The chain carries TRBV14 and TRBJ1-1, with D unresolved. The CDR3 reads CASSPYKGDTEAFF. Here the CDR3 DNA reads TGTGCCAGCAGCCCATATAAGGGTGACACTGAAGCTTTCTTT.